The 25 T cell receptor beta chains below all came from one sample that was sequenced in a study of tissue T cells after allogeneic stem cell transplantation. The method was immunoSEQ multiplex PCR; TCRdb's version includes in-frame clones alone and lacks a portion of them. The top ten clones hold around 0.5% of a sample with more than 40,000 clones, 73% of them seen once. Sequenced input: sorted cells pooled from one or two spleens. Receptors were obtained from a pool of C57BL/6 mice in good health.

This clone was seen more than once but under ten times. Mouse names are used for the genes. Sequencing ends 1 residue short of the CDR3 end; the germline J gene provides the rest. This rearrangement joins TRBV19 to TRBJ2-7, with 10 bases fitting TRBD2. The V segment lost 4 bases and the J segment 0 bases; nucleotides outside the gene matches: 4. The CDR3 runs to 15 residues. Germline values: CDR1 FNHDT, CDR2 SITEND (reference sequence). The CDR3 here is CASSHLGGRSYEQYF. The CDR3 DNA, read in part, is TGTGCCAGCAGTCATCTGGGGGGGCGCTCCTATGAACAGTAC.

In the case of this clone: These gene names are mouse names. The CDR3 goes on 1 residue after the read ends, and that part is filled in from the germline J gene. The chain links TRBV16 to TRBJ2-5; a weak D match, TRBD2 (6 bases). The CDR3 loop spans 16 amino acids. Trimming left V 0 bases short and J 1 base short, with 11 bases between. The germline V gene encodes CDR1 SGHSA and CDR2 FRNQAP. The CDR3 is CASSLDPAGDQDTQYF. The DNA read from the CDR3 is TGTGCAAGCAGCTTAGATCCTGCTGGGGACCAAGACACCCAGTAC.

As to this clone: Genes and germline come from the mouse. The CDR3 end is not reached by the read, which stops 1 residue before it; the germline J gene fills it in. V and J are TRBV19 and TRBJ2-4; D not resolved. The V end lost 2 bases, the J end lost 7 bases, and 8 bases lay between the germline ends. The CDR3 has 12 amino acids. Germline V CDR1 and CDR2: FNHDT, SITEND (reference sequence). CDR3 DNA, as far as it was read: TGTGCCAGCAGTATGCCCCGGGACACCTTGTAC. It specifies CASSMPRDTLY. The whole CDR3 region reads CASSMPRDTLYF.

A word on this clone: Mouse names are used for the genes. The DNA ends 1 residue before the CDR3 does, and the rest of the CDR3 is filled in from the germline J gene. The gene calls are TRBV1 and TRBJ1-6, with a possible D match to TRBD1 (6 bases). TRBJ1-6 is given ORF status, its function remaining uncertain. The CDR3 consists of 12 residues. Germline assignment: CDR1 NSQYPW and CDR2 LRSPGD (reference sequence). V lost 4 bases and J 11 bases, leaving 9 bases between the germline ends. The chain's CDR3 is CTCSGDTAPLYF. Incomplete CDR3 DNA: TGCACCTGCAGTGGGGACACGGCGCCCCTCTAC.

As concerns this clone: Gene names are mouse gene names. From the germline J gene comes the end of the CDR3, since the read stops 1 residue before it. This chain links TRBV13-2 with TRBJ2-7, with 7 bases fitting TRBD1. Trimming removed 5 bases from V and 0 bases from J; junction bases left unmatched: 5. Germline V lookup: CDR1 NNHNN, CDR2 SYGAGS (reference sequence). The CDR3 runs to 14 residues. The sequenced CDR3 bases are TGTGCCAGCGGGCCGGGACAGAGCTCCTATGAACAGTAC. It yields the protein CASGPGQSSYEQY. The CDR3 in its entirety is CASGPGQSSYEQYF.

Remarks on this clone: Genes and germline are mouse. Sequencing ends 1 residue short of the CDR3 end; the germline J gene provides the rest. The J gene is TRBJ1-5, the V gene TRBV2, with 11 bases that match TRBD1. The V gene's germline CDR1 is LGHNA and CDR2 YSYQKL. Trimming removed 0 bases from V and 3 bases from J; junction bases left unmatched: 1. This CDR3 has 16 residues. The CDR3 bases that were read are TGTGCCAGCAGCCAAGATGGGACAGGGGGCAACCAGGCTCCGCTT. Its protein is CASSQDGTGGNQAPL. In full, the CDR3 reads CASSQDGTGGNQAPLF.

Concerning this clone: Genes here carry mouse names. The DNA read from the CDR3 is TGTGCCAGCAGCCAGACTGGGGGGAAGCTCCAAGACACCCAGTAC. Translation gives CASSQTGGKLQDTQY. Given in full, the CDR3 is CASSQTGGKLQDTQYF. The chain has TRBV2 and TRBJ2-5; 10 nucleotides line up with TRBD2. The missing CDR3 end, 1 residue past where the read stops, is filled in from the germline J gene. V trimming: 3 bases; J trimming: 2 bases; junction bases outside the gene matches: 5. Germline V gene sequence: CDR1 LGHNA, CDR2 YSYQKL. The CDR3 consists of 16 residues.

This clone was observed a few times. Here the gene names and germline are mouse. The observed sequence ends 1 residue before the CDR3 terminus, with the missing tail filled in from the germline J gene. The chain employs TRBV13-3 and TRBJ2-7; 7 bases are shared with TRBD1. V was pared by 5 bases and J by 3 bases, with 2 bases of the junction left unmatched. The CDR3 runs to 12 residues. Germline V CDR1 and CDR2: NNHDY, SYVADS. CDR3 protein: CASSSGGYEQYF. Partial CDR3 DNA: TGTGCCAGCAGCTCAGGGGGCTATGAACAGTAC.

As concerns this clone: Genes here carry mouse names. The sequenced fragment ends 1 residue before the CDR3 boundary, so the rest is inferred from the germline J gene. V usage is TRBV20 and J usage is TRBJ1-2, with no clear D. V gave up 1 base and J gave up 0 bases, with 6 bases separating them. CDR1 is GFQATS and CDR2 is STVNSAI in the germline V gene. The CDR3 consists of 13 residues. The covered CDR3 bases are TGTGGTGCTAGGGCCGATACAAACTCCGACTACACC. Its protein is CGARADTNSDYT. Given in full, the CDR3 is CGARADTNSDYTF.

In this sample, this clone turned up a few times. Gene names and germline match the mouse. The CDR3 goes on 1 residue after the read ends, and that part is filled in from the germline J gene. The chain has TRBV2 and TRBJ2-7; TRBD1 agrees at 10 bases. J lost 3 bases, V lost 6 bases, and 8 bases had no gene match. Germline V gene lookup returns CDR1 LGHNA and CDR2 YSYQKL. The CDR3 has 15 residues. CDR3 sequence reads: CASRPPGTGDYEQYF. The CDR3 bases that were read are TGTGCCAGCAGACCCCCCGGGACAGGGGACTATGAACAGTAC.

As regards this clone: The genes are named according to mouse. CDR3 sequence reads: CASSLTANERLFF. The CDR3 bases that were read are TGTGCCAGCTCTCTGACAGCCAACGAAAGATTATTT. The gene calls are TRBV12-1 and TRBJ1-4; TRBD1 might be the D (5 bases). Read data end 1 residue before the CDR3 end; the end is taken from the germline J gene. The CDR3 runs to 13 residues. V was shortened by 1 base and J by 3 bases, with 5 bases between the two germline ends. Germline CDR1 and CDR2: SGHSN and HYEKVE.

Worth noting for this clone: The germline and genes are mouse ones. CDR3 in amino acids: CAWSRQQNTLYF. CDR3 DNA, as far as it was read: TGTGCCTGGAGCCGACAGCAAAACACCTTGTAC. The chain recombines TRBV31 with TRBJ2-4; D is perhaps TRBD1 (5 bases). The read terminates 1 residue ahead of where the CDR3 ends, so the germline J gene completes it. This CDR3 contains 12 residues. Trimming took 3 bases from V and 3 from J, leaving 7 bases between them. Germline V gene sequence: CDR1 GKSSPN, CDR2 SITVG.

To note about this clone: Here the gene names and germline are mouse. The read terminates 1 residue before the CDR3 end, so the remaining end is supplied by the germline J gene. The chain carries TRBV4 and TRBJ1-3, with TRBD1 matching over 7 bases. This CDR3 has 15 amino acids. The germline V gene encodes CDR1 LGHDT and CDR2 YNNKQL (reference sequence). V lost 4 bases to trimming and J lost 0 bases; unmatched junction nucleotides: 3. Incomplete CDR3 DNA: TGTGCCAGCAGCTTAGGGGGCCCTTCTGGAAATACGCTCTAT. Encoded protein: CASSLGGPSGNTLY. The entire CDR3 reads CASSLGGPSGNTLYF.

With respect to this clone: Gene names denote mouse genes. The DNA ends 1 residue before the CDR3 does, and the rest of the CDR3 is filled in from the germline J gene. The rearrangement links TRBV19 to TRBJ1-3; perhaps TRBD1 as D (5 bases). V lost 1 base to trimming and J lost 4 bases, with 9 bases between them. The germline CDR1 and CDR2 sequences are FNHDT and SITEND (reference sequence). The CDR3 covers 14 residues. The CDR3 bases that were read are TGTGCCAGCAGTATACTTCGGGGGGGAAATACGCTCTAT. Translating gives CASSILRGGNTLY. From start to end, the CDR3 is CASSILRGGNTLYF.

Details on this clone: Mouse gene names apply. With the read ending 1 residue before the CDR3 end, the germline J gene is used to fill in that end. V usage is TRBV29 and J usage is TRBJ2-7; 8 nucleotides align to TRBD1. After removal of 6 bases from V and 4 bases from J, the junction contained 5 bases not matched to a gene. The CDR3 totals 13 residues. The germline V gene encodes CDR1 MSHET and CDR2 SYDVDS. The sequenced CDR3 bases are TGTGCTAGCAGGGGGGACAGGACTTATGAACAGTAC. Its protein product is CASRGDRTYEQY. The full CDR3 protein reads CASRGDRTYEQYF.

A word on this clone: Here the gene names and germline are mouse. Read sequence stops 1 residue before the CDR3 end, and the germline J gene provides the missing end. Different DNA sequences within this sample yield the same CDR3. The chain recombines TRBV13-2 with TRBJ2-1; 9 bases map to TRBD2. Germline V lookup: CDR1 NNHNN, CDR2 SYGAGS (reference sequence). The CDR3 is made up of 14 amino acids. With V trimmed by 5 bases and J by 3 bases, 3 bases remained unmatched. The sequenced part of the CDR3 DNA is TGTGCCAGCGGCGAGGGACTGGGCTATGCTGAGCAGTTC. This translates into CASGEGLGYAEQF. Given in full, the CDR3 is CASGEGLGYAEQFF.

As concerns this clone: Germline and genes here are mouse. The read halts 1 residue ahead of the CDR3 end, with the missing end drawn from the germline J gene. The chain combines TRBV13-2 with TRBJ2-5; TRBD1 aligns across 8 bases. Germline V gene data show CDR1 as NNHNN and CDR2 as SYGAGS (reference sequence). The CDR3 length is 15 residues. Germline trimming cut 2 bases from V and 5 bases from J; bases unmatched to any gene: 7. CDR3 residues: CASGDPQTGVDTQYF. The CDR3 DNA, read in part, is TGTGCCAGCGGTGACCCACAGACAGGGGTAGACACCCAGTAC.

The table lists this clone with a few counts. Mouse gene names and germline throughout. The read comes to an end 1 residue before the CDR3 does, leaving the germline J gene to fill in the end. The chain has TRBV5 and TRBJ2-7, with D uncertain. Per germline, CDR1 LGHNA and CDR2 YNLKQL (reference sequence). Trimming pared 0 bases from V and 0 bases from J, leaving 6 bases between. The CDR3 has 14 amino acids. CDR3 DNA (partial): TGTGCCAGCAGCCAAGATCCTTTCTCCTATGAACAGTAC. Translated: CASSQDPFSYEQY. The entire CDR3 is CASSQDPFSYEQYF.

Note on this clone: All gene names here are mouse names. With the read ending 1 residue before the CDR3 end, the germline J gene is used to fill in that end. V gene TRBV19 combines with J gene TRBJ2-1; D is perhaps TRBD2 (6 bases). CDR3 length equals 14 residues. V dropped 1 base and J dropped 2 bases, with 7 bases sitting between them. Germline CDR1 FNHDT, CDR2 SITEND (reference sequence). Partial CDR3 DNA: TGTGCCAGCAGTATATCTGGGGACTATGCTGAGCAGTTC. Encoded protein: CASSISGDYAEQF. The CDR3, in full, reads CASSISGDYAEQFF.

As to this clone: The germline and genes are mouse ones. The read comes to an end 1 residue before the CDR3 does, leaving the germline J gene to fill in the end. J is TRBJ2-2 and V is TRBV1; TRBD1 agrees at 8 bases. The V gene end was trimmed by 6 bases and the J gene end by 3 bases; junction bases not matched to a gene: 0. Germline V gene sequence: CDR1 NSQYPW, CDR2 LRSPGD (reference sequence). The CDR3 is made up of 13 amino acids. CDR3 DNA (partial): TGCACCTGCAGGACAGGGGACACCGGGCAGCTCTAC. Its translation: CTCRTGDTGQLY. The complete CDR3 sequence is CTCRTGDTGQLYF.

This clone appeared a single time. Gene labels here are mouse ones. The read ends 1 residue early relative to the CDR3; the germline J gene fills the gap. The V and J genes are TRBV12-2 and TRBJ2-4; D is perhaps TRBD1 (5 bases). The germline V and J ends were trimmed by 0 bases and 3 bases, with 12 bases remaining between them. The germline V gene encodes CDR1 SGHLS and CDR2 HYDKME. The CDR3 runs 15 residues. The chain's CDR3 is CASSLDRGWQNTLYF. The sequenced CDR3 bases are TGTGCCAGCTCTCTCGATAGGGGTTGGCAAAACACCTTGTAC.

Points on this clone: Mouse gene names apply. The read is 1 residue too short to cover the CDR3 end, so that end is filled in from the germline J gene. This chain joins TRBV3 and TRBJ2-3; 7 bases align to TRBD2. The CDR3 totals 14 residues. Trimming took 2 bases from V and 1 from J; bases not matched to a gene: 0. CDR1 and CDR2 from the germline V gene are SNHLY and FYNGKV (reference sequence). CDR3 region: CASSLLGGAETLYF. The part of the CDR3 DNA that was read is TGTGCCAGCAGCTTACTGGGGGGTGCAGAAACGCTGTAT.

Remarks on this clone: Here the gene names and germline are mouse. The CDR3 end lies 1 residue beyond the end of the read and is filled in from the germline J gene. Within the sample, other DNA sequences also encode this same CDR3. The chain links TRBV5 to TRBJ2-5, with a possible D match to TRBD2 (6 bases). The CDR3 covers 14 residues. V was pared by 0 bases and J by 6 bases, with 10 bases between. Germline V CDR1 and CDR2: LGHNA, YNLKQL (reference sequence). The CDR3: CASSQEGGRDTQYF. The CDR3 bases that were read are TGTGCCAGCAGCCAAGAGGGGGGTAGGGACACCCAGTAC.

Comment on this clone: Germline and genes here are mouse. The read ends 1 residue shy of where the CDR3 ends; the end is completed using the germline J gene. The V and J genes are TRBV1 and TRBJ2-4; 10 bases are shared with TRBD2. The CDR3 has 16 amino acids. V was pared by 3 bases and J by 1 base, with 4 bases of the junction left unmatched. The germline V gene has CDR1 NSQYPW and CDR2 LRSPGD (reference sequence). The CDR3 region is CTCSAGLGRGQNTLYF. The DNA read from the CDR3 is TGCACCTGCAGTGCGGGACTGGGGAGAGGTCAAAACACCTTGTAC.

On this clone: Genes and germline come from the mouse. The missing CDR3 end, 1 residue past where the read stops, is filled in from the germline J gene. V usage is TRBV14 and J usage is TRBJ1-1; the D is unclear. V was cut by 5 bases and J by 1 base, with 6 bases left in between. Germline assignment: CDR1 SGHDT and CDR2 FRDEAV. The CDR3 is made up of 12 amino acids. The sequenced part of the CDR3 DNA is TGTGCCAGCAGCTACAGAAACACAGAAGTCTTC. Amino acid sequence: CASSYRNTEVF. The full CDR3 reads CASSYRNTEVFF.